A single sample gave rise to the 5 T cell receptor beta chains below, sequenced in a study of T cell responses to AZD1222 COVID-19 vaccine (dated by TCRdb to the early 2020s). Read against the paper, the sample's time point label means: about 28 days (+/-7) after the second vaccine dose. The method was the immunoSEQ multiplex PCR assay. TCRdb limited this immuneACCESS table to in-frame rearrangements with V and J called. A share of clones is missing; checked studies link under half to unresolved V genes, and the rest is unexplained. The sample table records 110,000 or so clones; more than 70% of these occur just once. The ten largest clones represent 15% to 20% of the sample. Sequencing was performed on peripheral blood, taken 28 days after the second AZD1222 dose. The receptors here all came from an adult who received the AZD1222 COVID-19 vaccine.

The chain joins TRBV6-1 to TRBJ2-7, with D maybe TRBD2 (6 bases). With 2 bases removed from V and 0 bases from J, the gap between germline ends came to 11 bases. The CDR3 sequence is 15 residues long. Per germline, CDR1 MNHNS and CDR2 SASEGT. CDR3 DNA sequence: TGTGCCAGCAGTGAAACGGGCGGGGTCTCCTACGAGCAGTACTTC. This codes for CASSETGGVSYEQYF.

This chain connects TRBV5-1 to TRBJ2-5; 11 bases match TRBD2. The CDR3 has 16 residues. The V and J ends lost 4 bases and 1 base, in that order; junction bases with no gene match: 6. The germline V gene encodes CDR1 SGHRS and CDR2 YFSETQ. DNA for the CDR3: TGCGCCAGCAGCCCGTCTAGCGGGGGGTCCCAAGAGACCCAGTACTTC. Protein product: CASSPSSGGSQETQYF.

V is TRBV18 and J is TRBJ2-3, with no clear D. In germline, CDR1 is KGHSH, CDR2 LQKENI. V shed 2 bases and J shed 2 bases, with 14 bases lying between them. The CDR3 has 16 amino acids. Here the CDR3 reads CASSPLANSLTDTQYF. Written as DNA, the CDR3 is TGTGCCAGCTCACCATTAGCAAACAGCCTCACAGATACGCAGTATTTT.

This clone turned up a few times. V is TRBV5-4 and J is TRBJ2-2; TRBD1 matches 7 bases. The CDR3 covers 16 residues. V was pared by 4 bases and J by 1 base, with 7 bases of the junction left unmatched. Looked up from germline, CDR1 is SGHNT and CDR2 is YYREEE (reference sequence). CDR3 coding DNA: TGTGCCAGCAGCCCGAAGGGGGCGAGGAACACCGGGGAGCTGTTTTTT. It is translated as CASSPKGARNTGELFF.

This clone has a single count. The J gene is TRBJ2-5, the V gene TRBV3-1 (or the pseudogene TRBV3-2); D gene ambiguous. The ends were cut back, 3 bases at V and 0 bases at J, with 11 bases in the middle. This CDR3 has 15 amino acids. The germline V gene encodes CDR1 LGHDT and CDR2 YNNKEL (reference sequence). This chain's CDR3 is CASSHSSSYQETQYF. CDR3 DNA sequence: TGTGCCAGCAGCCACTCCTCATCGTACCAAGAGACCCAGTACTTC.